The 24 T cell receptor beta chains in this list originate from one sample, sequenced in a study of beta chain features in type 1 diabetes. The study's findings and limits: The study found moderately but significantly shorter TCRB CDR3s in all four CD4+ subsets of Type 1 diabetes patients.

Their antigens remain unidentified. Sequenced material consisted of expressed TCRB transcripts (all of the isolated RNA was reverse transcribed). Here immunoSEQ multiplex PCR was the method, and the copy in TCRdb shows in-frame clones only, minus some. The sample holds about 340,000 clones; around 8.5% are singletons and the top ten take 1%. Material: central memory CD4+ T cells from blood. These receptors were obtained from a man aged 30 to 45 with type 1 diabetes.

This chain joins TRBV29-1 and TRBJ1-1; 9 positions match TRBD1. With 7 bases clipped from V and 6 bases from J, the junction kept 9 bases outside the gene matches. The CDR3 has 13 residues. The germline V gene has CDR1 SQVTM and CDR2 ANQGSEA. The CDR3 DNA reads TGCAGCGCACGGACAGGGGACGGGGCTGAAGCTTTCTTT. Protein: CSARTGDGAEAFF.

A few counts support this clone. This chain uses TRBV11-3 with TRBJ2-7; unclear D gene. The CDR3 length is 14 residues. Germline assignment: CDR1 SGHNT and CDR2 YENEEA. Trimming stripped 6 bases from V and 1 base from J, with 13 bases between. Here the CDR3 reads CASSIGVGSYEQYF. The CDR3 DNA follows: TGTGCCAGCAGTATTGGGGTTGGGTCCTACGAGCAGTACTTC.

This chain connects TRBV21-1 to TRBJ2-7; the DNA was not used to check the table's D call, TRBD1. TRBV21-1 is an annotated pseudogene. The CDR3 runs 15 residues. For the CDR3, the DNA is TGTGCCAAGATTGACAGGGTGATACTGTCCTACGAGCAGTACTTC. Translating gives CAKIDRVILSYEQYF.

V gene TRBV10-3 combines with J gene TRBJ2-1, with D unclear. The length of the CDR3 is 14 residues. Germline loops: CDR1 ENHRY, CDR2 SYGVKD. The V end lost 4 bases, the J end lost 4 bases, and 11 bases lay between the germline ends. The CDR3 sequence is CAISGSGRYNEQFF. CDR3 DNA: TGTGCCATCAGTGGGAGTGGGCGTTACAATGAGCAGTTCTTC.

The sample holds many counts of this clone. V and J are TRBV2 and TRBJ2-5, with a possible D match to TRBD2 (6 bases). V was trimmed by 8 bases and J by 5 bases, leaving 12 bases between them. The CDR3 has 12 residues. Germline V gives CDR1 SNHLY, CDR2 FYNNEI. In DNA form, the CDR3 reads TGTGCCAGCCGGGCGGGGCGGGAGACCCAGTACTTC. Translating gives CASRAGRETQYF.

The sample holds a few counts of this clone. This sequence joins TRBV7-9 and TRBJ2-3, with 7 bases that match TRBD2. CDR3 size: 15 residues. The germline CDR1 and CDR2 sequences are SEHNR and FQNEAQ (reference sequence). V dropped 4 bases and J dropped 2; count of bases not matched to a gene: 6. CDR3 nucleotide sequence: TGTGCCAGCAGCTCGCCTAGCGGATACACAGATACGCAGTATTTT. This sequence encodes CASSSPSGYTDTQYF. Variable domain in full (rest from reference TRBV7-9 and TRBJ2-3): DTGVSQNPRHKITKRGQNVTFRCDPISEHNRLYWYRQTLGQGPEFLTYFQNEAQLEKSRLLSDRFSAERPKGSFSTLEIQRTEQGDSAMYLCASSSPSGYTDTQYFGPGTRLTVL.

This clone came up a few times. The chain combines TRBV2 with TRBJ2-1; 13 bases are a match to TRBD2. J gave up 1 base and V 4 bases, and 4 bases lay outside the gene matches. Germline CDR1 and CDR2: SNHLY and FYNNEI. CDR3 length: 17 residues. CDR3 loop: CASSVTSGGGSYNEQFF. In nucleotides, the CDR3 is TGTGCCAGCAGTGTAACTAGCGGGGGGGGATCCTACAATGAGCAGTTCTTC.

The V gene is TRBV6-5, the J gene TRBJ2-1; D is ambiguous. The CDR3 has 12 amino acids. Trimming left V 7 bases short and J 6 bases short, with 10 bases between. Looked up from germline, CDR1 is MNHEY and CDR2 is SVGAGI. The CDR3 bases are TGTGCCAGCAAGGGATTTGGCAATGAGCAGTTCTTC. Translated: CASKGFGNEQFF.

This clone was counted only a few times. The chain combines TRBV7-2 with TRBJ2-5; D unresolved. Germline CDR1 SGHTA, CDR2 FQGNSA. This CDR3 region has 12 residues. V lost 5 bases to trimming and J lost 5 bases, with 9 bases between them. The CDR3 sequence: CASSPVVETQYF. Here the CDR3 DNA reads TGTGCCAGCAGCCCGGTGGTCGAGACCCAGTACTTC.

This clone appeared a few times. The CDR3 sequence is CASSYSGDRDNSPLHF. The CDR3 DNA reads as TGTGCCAGCAGTTACTCGGGGGACAGGGATAATTCACCCCTCCACTTT. This chain links TRBV6-5 with TRBJ1-6; 9 nucleotides align to TRBD1. Germline loops: CDR1 MNHEY, CDR2 SVGAGI. There are 16 residues in the CDR3. After removal of 0 bases from V and 5 bases from J, the junction contained 2 bases not matched to a gene.

This clone showed up just a few times. The genes are TRBV20-1 and TRBJ1-2, with 7 positions matching TRBD1. V gave up 5 bases and J gave up 4 bases; unmatched junction bases: 1. The CDR3 consists of 11 residues. Germline V lookup: CDR1 DFQATT, CDR2 SNEGSKA (reference sequence). The CDR3 reads CSAGTVYGYTF. DNA of the CDR3: TGCAGTGCTGGGACAGTCTATGGCTACACCTTC.

The chain employs TRBV6-6 and TRBJ2-1, with 7 bases aligning to TRBD1. The CDR3 extends over 15 amino acids. V was clipped by 5 bases and J by 8 bases; unmatched bases: 12. Germline assignment: CDR1 MNHNY and CDR2 SVGAGI (reference sequence). CDR3 nucleotide sequence: TGTGCCAGCAGTCACCCGACAGGGAATAAGGATGAGCAGTTCTTC. This sequence encodes CASSHPTGNKDEQFF.

The chain carries TRBV7-2 and TRBJ1-1; no firm D call. CDR1 SGHTA and CDR2 FQGNSA come from the germline V gene. Trimming cost V 3 bases and J 4 bases, with 9 bases left between them. The CDR3 is made up of 13 amino acids. For the CDR3, the DNA is TGTGCCAGCAGCTTGGGCAGCGTCACTGAAGCTTTCTTT. It codes for CASSLGSVTEAFF.

Many counts were recorded for this clone. The gene calls are TRBV5-1 and TRBJ2-3; D may correspond to TRBD1 or TRBD2 (6 bases each). The CDR3 is 14 residues long. Germline lookup yields CDR1 SGHRS and CDR2 YFSETQ. V was shortened by 1 base and J by 4 bases, with 10 bases between the two germline ends. The CDR3 nucleotides are TGCGCCAGCAGCTTGACGGAGGGGGCAGATACGCAGTATTTT. This codes for CASSLTEGADTQYF.

The genes are TRBV7-2 and TRBJ2-7; D unresolved. This CDR3 is 14 amino acids long. The germline V and J ends were trimmed by 5 bases and 1 base, with 12 bases remaining between them. Germline V gives CDR1 SGHTA, CDR2 FQGNSA. Here the CDR3 DNA reads TGTGCCAGCAGCCCCCGTCAGGCGTCCTACGAGCAGTACTTC. Residues: CASSPRQASYEQYF. The full variable domain, rest sourced from reference TRBV7-2 and TRBJ2-7, is GAGVSQSPSNKVTEKGKDVELRCDPISGHTALYWYRQSLGQGLEFLIYFQGNSAPDKSGLPSDRFSAERTGGSVSTLTIQRTQQEDSAVYLCASSPRQASYEQYFGPGTRLTVT.

The chain combines TRBV9 with TRBJ2-7; possibly TRBD2 for D (5 bases). The V and J ends lost 2 bases and 5 bases respectively, with 14 bases between them. The CDR3 is made up of 14 amino acids. Germline V gene data show CDR1 as SGDLS and CDR2 as YYNGEE. The CDR3 region has the DNA TGTGCCAGCAGCGTCCGGGGTATAATGGACGAGCAGTACTTC. It yields the protein CASSVRGIMDEQYF.

Only a few counts were recorded for this clone. The chain has TRBV7-8 and TRBJ1-4; D is undetermined. CDR1 and CDR2 from the germline V gene are SGHVS and FQNEAQ. CDR3 length: 18 residues. Trimming shortened V by 1 base and J by 0 bases, and 15 bases separated the two germline ends. CDR3 residues: CASSLGRLGLATNEKLFF. The CDR3 DNA follows: TGTGCCAGCAGCTTAGGGCGCCTAGGGCTTGCAACTAATGAAAAACTGTTTTTT.

This chain uses TRBV4-1 with TRBJ2-1; D ambiguous. V lost 0 bases to trimming and J lost 0 bases, with 9 bases between them. CDR1 is MGHRA and CDR2 is YSYEKL in the germline V gene. This CDR3 comprises 16 residues. This CDR3 reads CASSQEGQSSYNEQFF. As DNA, the CDR3 is TGCGCCAGCAGCCAAGAAGGGCAGAGCTCCTACAATGAGCAGTTCTTC.

This clone was counted only a few times. The junction shows a germline mismatch at one end, possibly a read error. This chain connects TRBV4-1 to TRBJ1-2; no clear D. The length of the CDR3 is 12 residues. From germline, CDR1 is MGHRA and CDR2 YSYEKL. This CDR3 reads CASSKENYGYTF. CDR3 in DNA: TGCGCCAGCAGCAAAGAGAACTATGGCTACACCTTC.

This clone was seen a handful of times. The chain joins TRBV6-6 to TRBJ1-4; D gene ambiguous. The V and J ends lost 4 bases and 3 bases respectively, with 15 bases between them. CDR1 and CDR2 (germline): MNHNY, SVGAGI (reference sequence). CDR3 length equals 16 residues. The CDR3 here is CASSFPPGQANEKLFF. Written as DNA, the CDR3 is TGTGCCAGCAGTTTTCCGCCGGGCCAGGCTAATGAAAAACTGTTTTTT.

This clone was counted only a few times. This chain connects TRBV5-1 to TRBJ1-1, with 8 bases aligning to TRBD1. The junction had 3 bases not matched to a gene; V was cut back by 4 bases and J by 4 bases. CDR1 and CDR2 (germline): SGHRS, YFSETQ. The CDR3 contains 13 residues. CDR3 sequence reads: CASSVTGVTEAFF. Here the CDR3 DNA reads TGCGCCAGCAGCGTGACAGGGGTCACTGAAGCTTTCTTT.

This clone showed up just a few times. This specimen includes other DNA sequences encoding the same CDR3. The chain couples TRBV18 to TRBJ2-3; D not certain. Trimming cost V 3 bases and J 6 bases, with 7 bases left between them. From germline, CDR1 is KGHSH and CDR2 LQKENI. The CDR3 runs to 12 residues. CDR3 in DNA: TGTGCCAGCTCACCGTCTCGGGATACGCAGTATTTT. Translated, it gives CASSPSRDTQYF.

This chain links TRBV15 with TRBJ2-7, with D hard to call. CDR1 is LNHNV and CDR2 is YYDKDF in the germline V gene (reference sequence). The CDR3 is 13 residues long. V dropped 0 bases and J dropped 3 bases, with 6 bases sitting between them. Here the CDR3 DNA reads TGTGCCACCAGCAGAGACCAGCACTACGAGCAGTACTTC. Residues: CATSRDQHYEQYF.

This clone appeared a few times. The chain combines TRBV29-1 with TRBJ2-3; 8 bases agree with TRBD2. Germline trimming cut 2 bases from V and 4 bases from J; bases unmatched to any gene: 2. CDR3 length equals 13 residues. Germline assignment: CDR1 SQVTM and CDR2 ANQGSEA. DNA for the CDR3: TGCAGCGTTGAATTGACTAGCGCAGATACGCAGTATTTT. Its translation: CSVELTSADTQYF.